This TCR beta chain is from a study of T-cell memory formation after mild COVID-19. Overall study results and limits: SARS-CoV-2 specificity was not confirmed for second-wave clones peaking on day 37. Some SARS-CoV-2-responding clones were already detected in memory before infection.

This clonotype was picked up many times. As yet, its antigen is unknown. After 5'RACE with constant-segment primers, TCR alpha and TCR beta cDNA libraries carrying sample barcodes and UMIs were obtained. One entry per CDR3 protein, called by TCRdb with MiXCR from the 5' RACE reads. The repertoire consists of approximately 100,000 distinct CDR3 sequences, with more than 9.5% occurring once and the leading ten covering approximately 40%. Germline CDR1 and CDR2: LGHNA and YSLEER. The J segment lost 5 bases and the V segment lost 4 bases, leaving 3 bases of the junction unmatched. The CDR3 covers 14 residues.

The chain links TRBV4-3 to TRBJ2-7, with TRBD1 identical over 12 bases. The sample comprised PBMCs or a T cell subset sorted from them (not recorded which). This receptor was identified in a man aged 18 to 30 who had mild COVID-19 (a few samples of this study predate the infection). Cell type and time point are not known. The CDR3 DNA is TGCGCCAGCAGCCCGGGGACAGGGGGCGACGAGCAGTACTTC. It is translated as CASSPGTGGDEQYF.